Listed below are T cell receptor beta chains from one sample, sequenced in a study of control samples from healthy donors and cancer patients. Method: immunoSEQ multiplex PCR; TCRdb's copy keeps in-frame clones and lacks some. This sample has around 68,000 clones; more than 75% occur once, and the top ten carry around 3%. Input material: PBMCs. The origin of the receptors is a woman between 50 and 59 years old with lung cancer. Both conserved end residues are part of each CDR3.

CDR3aa: CASSLVGNTIYF
j_gene: TRBJ1-3
v_gene: TRBV5-5

CDR3aa: CSAGRDRTKYTQYF
j_gene: TRBJ2-5
v_gene: TRBV29-1

CDR3aa: CASSLGRLLNTEAFF
j_gene: TRBJ1-1
v_gene: TRBV7-2

CDR3aa: CASSTTATRAEAFF
j_gene: TRBJ1-1
v_gene: TRBV6-5

CDR3aa: CASSLPSSGNTIYF
j_gene: TRBJ1-3
v_gene: TRBV5-5

CDR3aa: CASSFDQNYGYTF
j_gene: TRBJ1-2
v_gene: TRBV27

CDR3aa: CATSTPSSSYNEQFF
j_gene: TRBJ2-1
v_gene: TRBV24-1

CDR3aa: CASSPGTGDNEQFF
j_gene: TRBJ2-1
v_gene: TRBV7-3

CDR3aa: CASSPRQTETQYF
j_gene: TRBJ2-5
v_gene: TRBV18

CDR3aa: CASSQEGQHQTTEAFF
j_gene: TRBJ1-1
v_gene: TRBV4-2

CDR3aa: CASSQDWDTEAFF
j_gene: TRBJ1-1
v_gene: TRBV14

CDR3aa: CATSGTRGSYNEQFF
j_gene: TRBJ2-1
v_gene: TRBV24-1

CDR3aa: CASTNWPRGTGELFF
j_gene: TRBJ2-2
v_gene: TRBV19

CDR3aa: CATKQGFYNEQFF
j_gene: TRBJ2-1
v_gene: TRBV10-2

CDR3aa: CASSPDRTPYGYTF
j_gene: TRBJ1-2
v_gene: TRBV18

CDR3aa: CASSPRDSKETQYF
j_gene: TRBJ2-5
v_gene: TRBV11-3

CDR3aa: CASSPSGGRTGELFF
j_gene: TRBJ2-2
v_gene: TRBV18

CDR3aa: CASGSGTGEETQYF
j_gene: TRBJ2-5
v_gene: TRBV12-5

CDR3aa: CASSQPSGGGTQYF
j_gene: TRBJ2-3
v_gene: TRBV3-1/TRBV3-2

CDR3aa: CASSQGRDRGTGELFF
j_gene: TRBJ2-2
v_gene: TRBV4-1

CDR3aa: CSAYRDRYTF
j_gene: TRBJ1-2
v_gene: TRBV20-1

CDR3aa: CASRGGLEDTQYF
j_gene: TRBJ2-3
v_gene: TRBV28

CDR3aa: CASSVGQGFEVDEQYF
j_gene: TRBJ2-7
v_gene: TRBV6-1

CDR3aa: CASSLSRVYNEQFF
j_gene: TRBJ2-1
v_gene: TRBV27

CDR3aa: CSVEDLGTRVYNEQFF
j_gene: TRBJ2-1
v_gene: TRBV29-1

CDR3aa: CASSLFQGSNQPQHF
j_gene: TRBJ1-5
v_gene: TRBV5-5

CDR3aa: CASSLALGNQPQHF
j_gene: TRBJ1-5
v_gene: TRBV28

CDR3aa: CASSLDHSTNTEAFF
j_gene: TRBJ1-1
v_gene: TRBV5-5

CDR3aa: CASSPDRNPNTEAFF
j_gene: TRBJ1-1
v_gene: TRBV6-6

CDR3aa: CASSLKTSGVMLTGELFF
j_gene: TRBJ2-2
v_gene: TRBV9

CDR3aa: CASSLEAANTEAFF
j_gene: TRBJ1-1
v_gene: TRBV11-2

CDR3aa: CASSLTRQGRTEAFF
j_gene: TRBJ1-1
v_gene: TRBV7-3

CDR3aa: CASSPGRYNEQFF
j_gene: TRBJ2-1
v_gene: TRBV12-3/TRBV12-4

CDR3aa: CASSLSENTGELFF
j_gene: TRBJ2-2
v_gene: TRBV7-9

CDR3aa: CAVTPPGRGTGELFF
j_gene: TRBJ2-2
v_gene: TRBV7-8

CDR3aa: CSVTATGAQAGGYEQYF
j_gene: TRBJ2-7
v_gene: TRBV29-1

CDR3aa: CASSYAPGTRNTGELFF
j_gene: TRBJ2-2
v_gene: TRBV6-2/TRBV6-3

CDR3aa: CASSLAGPTYEQYF
j_gene: TRBJ2-7
v_gene: TRBV7-2